This TCR beta chain was captured in a study of OX40 agonist ivuxolimab in advanced cancers. Study-wide context: Partial responses were observed in three patients, of whom one had hepatocellular carcinoma and two had cutaneous melanoma.

TCRdb keeps only in-frame clones here, not all; method: immunoSEQ multiplex PCR. The sample lists 100,000 or so clones; approximately 87% were seen once. The V gene's germline CDR1 is GTSNPN and CDR2 SVGIG (reference sequence). V lost 1 base and J lost 0, with 18 bases in between. CDR3 length: 17 residues. The chain links TRBV30 to TRBJ2-5; a weak D match, TRBD2 (5 bases). The sample was CD4+ or CD8+ T cells sorted from blood, taken in a trial of the OX40 agonist ivuxolimab. This TCR came from an adult with an advanced solid tumor such as melanoma, head and neck, liver or kidney cancer. The CDR3 region has the DNA TGTGCCTGGAGTGCTTCTCGGGAAACGACGTACCAAGAGACCCAGTACTTC. It is translated as CAWSASRETTYQETQYF.